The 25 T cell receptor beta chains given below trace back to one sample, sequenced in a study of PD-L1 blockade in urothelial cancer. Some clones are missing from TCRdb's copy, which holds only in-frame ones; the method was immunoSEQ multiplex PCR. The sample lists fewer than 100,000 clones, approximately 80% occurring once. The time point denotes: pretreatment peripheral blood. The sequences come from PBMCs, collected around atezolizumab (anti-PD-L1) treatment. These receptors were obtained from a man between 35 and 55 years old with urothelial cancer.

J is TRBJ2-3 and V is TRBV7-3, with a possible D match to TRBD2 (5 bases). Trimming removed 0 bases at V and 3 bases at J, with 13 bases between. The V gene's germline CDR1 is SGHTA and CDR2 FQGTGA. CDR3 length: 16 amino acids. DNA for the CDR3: TGTGCCAGCAGCTTAACGGACCCCGGGGAGACAGATACGCAGTATTTT. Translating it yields CASSLTDPGETDTQYF.

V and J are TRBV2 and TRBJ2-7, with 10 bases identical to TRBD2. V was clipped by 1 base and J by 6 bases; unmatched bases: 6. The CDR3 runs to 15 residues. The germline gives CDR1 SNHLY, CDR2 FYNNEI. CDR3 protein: CASSEDTSGTIEQYF. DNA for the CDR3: TGTGCCAGCAGTGAAGACACTAGCGGGACAATCGAGCAGTACTTC.

The CDR3 bases are TGTGCCAGTAGTGGATCGTCCGGGGGCCAGGGGGAAGTTGACTACGAGCAGTACTTC. Its protein product is CASSGSSGGQGEVDYEQYF. The chain uses TRBV19 and TRBJ2-7, with D perhaps TRBD1 (7 bases). CDR3 length: 19 residues. The germline V gene encodes CDR1 LNHDA and CDR2 SQIVND (reference sequence). Trimming stripped 5 bases from V and 3 bases from J, with 29 bases between.

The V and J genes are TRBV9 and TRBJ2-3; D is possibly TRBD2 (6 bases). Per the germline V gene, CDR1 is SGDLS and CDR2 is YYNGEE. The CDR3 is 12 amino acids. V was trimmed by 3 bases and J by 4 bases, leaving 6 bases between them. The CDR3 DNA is TGTGCCAGCAGCGCGGGGGCAGATACGCAGTATTTT. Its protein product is CASSAGADTQYF.

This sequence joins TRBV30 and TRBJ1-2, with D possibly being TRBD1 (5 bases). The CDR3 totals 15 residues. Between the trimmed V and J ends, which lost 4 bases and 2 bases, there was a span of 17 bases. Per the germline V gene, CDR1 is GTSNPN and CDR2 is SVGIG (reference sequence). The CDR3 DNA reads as TGTGCCTGGACCGGGACCGCCGGGGGGAACTATGGCTACACCTTC. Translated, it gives CAWTGTAGGNYGYTF.

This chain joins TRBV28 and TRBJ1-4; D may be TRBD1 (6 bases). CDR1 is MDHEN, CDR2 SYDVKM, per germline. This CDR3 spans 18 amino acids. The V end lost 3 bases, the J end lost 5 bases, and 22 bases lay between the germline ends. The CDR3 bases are TGTGCCAGCAGTTTCCCCGTTGACAGGCGCGAAGTCAATGAAAAACTGTTTTTT. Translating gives CASSFPVDRREVNEKLFF.

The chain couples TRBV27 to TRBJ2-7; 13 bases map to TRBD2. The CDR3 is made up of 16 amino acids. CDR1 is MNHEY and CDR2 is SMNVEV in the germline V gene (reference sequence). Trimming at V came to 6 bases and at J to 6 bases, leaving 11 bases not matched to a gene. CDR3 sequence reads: CASRPTSGRALGEQYF. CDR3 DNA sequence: TGTGCCAGCAGGCCTACTAGCGGGAGGGCCCTCGGCGAGCAGTACTTC.

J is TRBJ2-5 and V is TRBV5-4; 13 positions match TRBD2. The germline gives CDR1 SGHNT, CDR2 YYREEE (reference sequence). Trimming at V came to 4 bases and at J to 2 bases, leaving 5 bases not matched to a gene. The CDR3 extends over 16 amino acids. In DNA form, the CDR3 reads TGTGCCAGCAGCGGGGGGACTAGCGGGACTCAAGAGACCCAGTACTTC. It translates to CASSGGTSGTQETQYF.

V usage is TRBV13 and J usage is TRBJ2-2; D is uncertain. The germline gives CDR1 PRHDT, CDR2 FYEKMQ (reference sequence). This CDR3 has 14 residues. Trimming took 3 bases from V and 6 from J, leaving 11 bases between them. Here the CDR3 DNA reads TGTGCCAGCAGCTTTCGGGTGGGTTCCGGGGAGCTGTTTTTT. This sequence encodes CASSFRVGSGELFF.

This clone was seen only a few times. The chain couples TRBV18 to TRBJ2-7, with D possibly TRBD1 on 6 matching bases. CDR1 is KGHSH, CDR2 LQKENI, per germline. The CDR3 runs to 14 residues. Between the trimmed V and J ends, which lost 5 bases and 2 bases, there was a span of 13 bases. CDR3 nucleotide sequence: TGTGCCAGCTCAAATAATCGGGACACCTACGAGCAGTACTTC. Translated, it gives CASSNNRDTYEQYF.

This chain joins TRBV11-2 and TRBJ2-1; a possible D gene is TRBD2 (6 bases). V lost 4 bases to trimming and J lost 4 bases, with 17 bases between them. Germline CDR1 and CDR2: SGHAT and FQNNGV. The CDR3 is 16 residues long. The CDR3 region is CASSSSGGEAYNEQFF. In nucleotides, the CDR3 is TGTGCCAGCAGCTCCTCCGGCGGGGAAGCTTACAATGAGCAGTTCTTC.

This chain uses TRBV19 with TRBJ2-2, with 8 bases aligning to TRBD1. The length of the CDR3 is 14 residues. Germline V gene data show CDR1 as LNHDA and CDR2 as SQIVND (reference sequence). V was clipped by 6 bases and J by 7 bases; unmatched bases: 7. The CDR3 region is CASRGQGANGELFF. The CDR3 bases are TGTGCCAGTAGGGGCCAGGGGGCGAACGGGGAGCTGTTTTTT.

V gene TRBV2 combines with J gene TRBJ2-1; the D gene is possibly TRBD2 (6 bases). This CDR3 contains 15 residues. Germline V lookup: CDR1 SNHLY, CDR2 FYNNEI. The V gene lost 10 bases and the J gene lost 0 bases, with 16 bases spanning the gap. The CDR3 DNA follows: TGTGCCACAAGCGGGCCCCTAAGCTCCTACAATGAGCAGTTCTTC. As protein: CATSGPLSSYNEQFF.

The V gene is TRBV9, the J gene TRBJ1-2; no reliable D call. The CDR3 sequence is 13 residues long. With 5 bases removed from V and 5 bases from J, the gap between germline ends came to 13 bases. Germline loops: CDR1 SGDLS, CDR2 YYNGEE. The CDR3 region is CASRREDGYGYTF. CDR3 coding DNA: TGTGCCAGCAGGCGGGAGGATGGGTATGGCTACACCTTC.

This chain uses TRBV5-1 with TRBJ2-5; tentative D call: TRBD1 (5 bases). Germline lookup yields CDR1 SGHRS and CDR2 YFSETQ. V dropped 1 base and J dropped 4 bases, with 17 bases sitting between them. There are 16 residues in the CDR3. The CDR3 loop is CASSLTGSKRRETQYF. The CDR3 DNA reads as TGCGCCAGCAGCTTGACAGGCTCAAAAAGGAGAGAGACCCAGTACTTC.

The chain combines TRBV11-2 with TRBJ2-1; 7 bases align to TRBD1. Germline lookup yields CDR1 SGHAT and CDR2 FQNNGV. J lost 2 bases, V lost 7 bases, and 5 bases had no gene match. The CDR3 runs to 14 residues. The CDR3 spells CASTRQGAYNEQFF. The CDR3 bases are TGTGCCAGCACCCGGCAGGGGGCCTACAATGAGCAGTTCTTC. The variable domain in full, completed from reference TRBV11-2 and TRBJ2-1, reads EAGVAQSPRYKIIEKRQSVAFWCNPISGHATLYWYQQILGQGPKLLIQFQNNGVVDDSQLPKDRFSAERLKGVDSTLKIQPAKLEDSAVYLCASTRQGAYNEQFFGPGTRLTVL.

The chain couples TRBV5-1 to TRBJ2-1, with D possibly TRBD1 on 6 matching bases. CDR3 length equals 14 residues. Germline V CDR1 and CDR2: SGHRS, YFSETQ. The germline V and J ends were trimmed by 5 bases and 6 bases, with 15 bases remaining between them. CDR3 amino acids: CASRGAPGANEQFF. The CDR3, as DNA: TGCGCCAGCAGGGGGGCCCCCGGGGCCAATGAGCAGTTCTTC.

CDR3 coding DNA: TGTGCCAGTAGTATTAAAGTACGGTTGATCGACGAGCAGTACTTC. It translates to CASSIKVRLIDEQYF. This rearrangement joins TRBV19 to TRBJ2-7, with D unclear. Germline loops: CDR1 LNHDA, CDR2 SQIVND (reference sequence). V was shortened by 3 bases and J by 5 bases, with 17 bases between the two germline ends. The CDR3 is 15 residues long.

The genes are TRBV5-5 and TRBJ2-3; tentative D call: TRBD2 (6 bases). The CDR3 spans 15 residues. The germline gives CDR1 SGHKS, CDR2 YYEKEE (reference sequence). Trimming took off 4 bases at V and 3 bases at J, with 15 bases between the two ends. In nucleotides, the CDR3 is TGTGCCAGCAGCCTCTTTACGGAGGGGACAGATACGCAGTATTTT. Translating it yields CASSLFTEGTDTQYF. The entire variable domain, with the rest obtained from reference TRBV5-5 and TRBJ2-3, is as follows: DAGVTQSPTHLIKTRGQQVTLRCSPISGHKSVSWYQQVLGQGPQFIFQYYEKEERGRGNFPDRFSARQFPNYSSELNVNALLLGDSALYLCASSLFTEGTDTQYFGPGTRLTVL.

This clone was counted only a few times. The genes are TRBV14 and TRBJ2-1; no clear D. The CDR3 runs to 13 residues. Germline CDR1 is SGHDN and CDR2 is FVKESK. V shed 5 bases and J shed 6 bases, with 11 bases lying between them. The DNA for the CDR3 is TGTGCCAGCAGCTTACCATCGAGCAATGAGCAGTTCTTC. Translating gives CASSLPSSNEQFF.

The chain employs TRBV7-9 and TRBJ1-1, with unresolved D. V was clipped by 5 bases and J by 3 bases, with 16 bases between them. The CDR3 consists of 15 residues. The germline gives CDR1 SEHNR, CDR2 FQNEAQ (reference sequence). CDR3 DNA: TGTGCCAGCAGCCTGTCTAGTGAGGGTCACACTGAAGCTTTCTTT. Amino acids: CASSLSSEGHTEAFF.

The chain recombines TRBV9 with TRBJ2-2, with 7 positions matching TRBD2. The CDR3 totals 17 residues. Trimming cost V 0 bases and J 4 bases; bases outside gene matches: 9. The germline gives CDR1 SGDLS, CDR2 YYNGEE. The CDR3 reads CASSVGGAGLVTGELFF. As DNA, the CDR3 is TGTGCCAGCAGCGTAGGGGGAGCGGGGCTGGTCACCGGGGAGCTGTTTTTT.

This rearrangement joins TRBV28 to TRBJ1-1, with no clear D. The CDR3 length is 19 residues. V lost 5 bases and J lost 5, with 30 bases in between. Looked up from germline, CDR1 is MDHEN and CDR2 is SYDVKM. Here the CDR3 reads CASSQPRHVGGVGRTEAFF. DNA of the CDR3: TGTGCCAGCAGTCAACCACGACATGTTGGCGGGGTAGGAAGGACTGAAGCTTTCTTT.

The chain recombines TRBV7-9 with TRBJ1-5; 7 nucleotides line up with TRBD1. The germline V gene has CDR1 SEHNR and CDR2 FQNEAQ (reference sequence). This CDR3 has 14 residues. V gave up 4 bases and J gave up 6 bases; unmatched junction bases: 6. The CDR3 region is CASSSGQVGQPQHF. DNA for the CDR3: TGTGCCAGCAGCTCTGGACAGGTGGGTCAGCCCCAGCATTTT. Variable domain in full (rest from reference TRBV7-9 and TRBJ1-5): DTGVSQNPRHKITKRGQNVTFRCDPISEHNRLYWYRQTLGQGPEFLTYFQNEAQLEKSRLLSDRFSAERPKGSFSTLEIQRTEQGDSAMYLCASSSGQVGQPQHFGDGTRLSIL.

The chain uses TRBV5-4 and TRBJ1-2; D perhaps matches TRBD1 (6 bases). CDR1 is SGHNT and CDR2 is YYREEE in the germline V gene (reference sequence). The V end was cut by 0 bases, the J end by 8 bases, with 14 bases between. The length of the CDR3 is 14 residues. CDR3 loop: CASSLEQGDGGYTF. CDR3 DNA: TGTGCCAGCAGCTTGGAACAGGGAGATGGGGGCTACACCTTC.